Listed below are T cell receptor beta chains from one sample, sequenced in a study of OX40 agonist ivuxolimab in advanced cancers. Repertoires were generated with immunoSEQ multiplex PCR, while TCRdb's copy carries only in-frame clones and drops some. The repertoire includes about 60,000 clones, about 85% of them detected once, and around 3.8% sits in the top ten. This material consisted of CD4+ or CD8+ T cells sorted from blood, taken in a trial of the OX40 agonist ivuxolimab. The origin of the receptors is an adult with an advanced solid tumor such as melanoma, head and neck, liver or kidney cancer. Both conserved end residues are part of each CDR3. A D gene is named only where the DNA matches it firmly. Only part of the rows carry a size: once, few, many, or a class if the clone is expanded.

size: few; D: -; J: TRBJ2-7; V: TRBV7-8; CDR3: CACQRADRYEQYF; DNA: TGTGCCTGCCAGAGGGCCGACAGATACGAGCAGTACTTC
size: -; D: -; J: TRBJ2-2; V: TRBV27; CDR3: CASSFRGGTGELFF; DNA: TGTGCCAGCAGTTTCAGGGGTGGCACCGGGGAGCTGTTTTTT
size: -; D: TRBD2; J: TRBJ2-4; V: TRBV4-1; CDR3: CASSQDPGTTRAKNIQYF; DNA: TGCGCCAGCAGCCAGGATCCTGGGACTACAAGAGCCAAAAACATTCAGTACTTC
size: -; D: -; J: TRBJ2-1; V: TRBV12-5; CDR3: CASAPGQTGEQFF; DNA: TGTGCTAGTGCCCCTGGACAGACAGGTGAGCAGTTCTTC
size: -; D: -; J: TRBJ2-7; V: TRBV7-9; CDR3: CASSSVPPHEQYF; DNA: TGTGCCAGCAGTTCCGTACCTCCACACGAGCAGTACTTC
size: -; D: -; J: TRBJ1-1; V: TRBV19; CDR3: CASSMGASTEAFF; DNA: TGTGCCAGTAGTATGGGGGCGAGCACTGAAGCTTTCTTT
size: -; D: TRBD2; J: TRBJ2-1; V: TRBV10-1; CDR3: CASSEYWTTKSGGYNEQFF; DNA: TGCGCCAGCAGTGAGTATTGGACGACTAAGAGCGGGGGTTACAATGAGCAGTTCTTC
size: -; D: -; J: TRBJ2-2; V: TRBV18; CDR3: CASSLSGETGELFF; DNA: TGTGCCAGCTCTCTATCAGGGGAAACCGGGGAGCTGTTTTTT
size: few; D: -; J: TRBJ2-1; V: TRBV7-9; CDR3: CASSYNEQFF; DNA: TGTGCCAGCAGCTACAATGAGCAGTTCTTC
size: few; D: -; J: TRBJ1-3; V: TRBV4-1; CDR3: CASSQGEGRAGNTIYF; DNA: TGCGCCAGCAGCCAAGGTGAGGGACGTGCTGGAAACACCATATATTTT
size: -; D: -; J: TRBJ2-3; V: TRBV6-5; CDR3: CASRGDSRREYF; DNA: TGTGCCAGCAGAGGGGACAGCCGGAGGGAGTATTTT
size: once; D: TRBD1; J: TRBJ1-4; V: TRBV30; CDR3: CAWKPPGGGRRKLFF; DNA: TGTGCCTGGAAACCCCCAGGAGGGGGCCGGCGAAAACTGTTTTTT
size: -; D: -; J: TRBJ1-4; V: TRBV21-1; CDR3: CASSKGNRGRKLFF; DNA: TGTGCCAGCAGCAAAGGGAACAGGGGCAGAAAACTGTTTTTT
size: -; D: -; J: TRBJ1-3; V: TRBV2; CDR3: CASSERVTGNTIYF; DNA: TGTGCCAGCAGTGAAAGGGTCACTGGAAACACCATATATTTT
size: -; D: TRBD1; J: TRBJ2-1; V: TRBV2; CDR3: CASSGKGASSYNEQFF; DNA: TGTGCCAGCAGTGGAAAGGGGGCAAGCTCCTACAATGAGCAGTTCTTC
size: -; D: TRBD1; J: TRBJ2-1; V: TRBV6-5; CDR3: CASRTGGNEQFF; DNA: TGTGCCAGCAGAACAGGGGGCAATGAGCAGTTCTTC
size: -; D: -; J: TRBJ2-1; V: TRBV5-6; CDR3: CASSFLVSSYNEQFF; DNA: TGTGCCAGCAGCTTCCTTGTATCAAGTTACAATGAGCAGTTCTTC
size: -; D: -; J: TRBJ1-1; V: TRBV5-5; CDR3: CASSTTTNTEAFF; DNA: TGTGCCAGCAGCACTACTACGAACACTGAAGCTTTCTTT
size: -; D: -; J: TRBJ2-7; V: TRBV2; CDR3: CASKRGSYEQYF; DNA: TGTGCCAGCAAGAGAGGATCCTACGAGCAGTACTTC
size: -; D: -; J: TRBJ2-2; V: TRBV11-2; CDR3: CASMPRGLAGELFF; DNA: TGTGCCAGCATGCCGCGAGGGCTTGCCGGGGAGCTGTTTTTT
size: -; D: -; J: TRBJ1-2; V: TRBV5-6; CDR3: CASSSAGGSNYGYTF; DNA: TGTGCCAGCAGCTCTGCCGGGGGCTCTAACTATGGCTACACCTTC
size: -; D: -; J: TRBJ2-2; V: TRBV6-4; CDR3: CASSDSGTGELFF; DNA: TGTGCCAGCAGTGATTCGGGGACCGGGGAGCTGTTTTTT
size: few; D: -; J: TRBJ1-1; V: TRBV29-1; CDR3: CSVQRDRDTEAFF; DNA: TGCAGCGTCCAAAGGGATAGAGACACTGAAGCTTTCTTT
size: once; D: -; J: TRBJ2-3; V: TRBV4-2; CDR3: CASSQDGTSSTDTQYF; DNA: TGTGCCAGCAGCCAAGATGGGACTTCGAGCACAGATACGCAGTATTTT
size: few; D: -; J: TRBJ1-4; V: TRBV15; CDR3: CATSRAGRSDEKLFF; DNA: TGTGCCACCAGCAGAGCCGGCAGATCCGATGAAAAACTGTTTTTT
size: -; D: -; J: TRBJ2-5; V: TRBV29-1; CDR3: CSARGTQETQYF; DNA: TGCAGCGCCCGGGGGACCCAAGAGACCCAGTACTTC
size: -; D: -; J: TRBJ2-3; V: TRBV10-3; CDR3: CAISESTSTDTQYF; DNA: TGTGCCATCAGTGAGTCGACTAGCACAGATACGCAGTATTTT